A single sample is the source of the 10 T cell receptor beta chains below, sequenced in a study of TIL therapy for anti-PD-1-resistant metastatic lung cancer. The libraries were made with immunoSEQ v3. Here immunoSEQ multiplex PCR was the method, and the copy in TCRdb shows in-frame clones only, minus some. The sample comprises about 50,000 clones, approximately 83% of which are singletons, and 4% to 6% rests with the top ten. Time point specified: pre-treatment sample, taken before nivolumab and TIL therapy. The sample here was blood, taken at baseline. The receptors were gathered from a person aged 25-85 years with non-small cell lung cancer.

This clone was seen only once. The V call is TRBV28, the J call TRBJ2-7; D remains ambiguous. Germline assignment: CDR1 MDHEN and CDR2 SYDVKM. There are 16 residues in the CDR3. Trimming stripped 1 base from V and 1 base from J, with 14 bases between. The CDR3 region is CASSLSTAARSYEQYF. CDR3 DNA: TGTGCCAGCAGTTTATCGACGGCCGCTAGGTCCTACGAGCAGTACTTC.

This clone was detected only once. The chain recombines TRBV4-3 with TRBJ2-1; the D gene is possibly TRBD1 (6 bases). CDR1 and CDR2 from the germline V gene are LGHNA and YSLEER. CDR3 length: 14 amino acids. V gave up 3 bases and J gave up 5 bases, with 11 bases separating them. CDR3 sequence: CASSQPDRDNEQFF. The CDR3 nucleotides read TGCGCCAGCAGCCAGCCGGACAGAGACAATGAGCAGTTCTTC.

The rearrangement links TRBV11-3 to TRBJ2-3, with TRBD2 identical over 7 bases. This CDR3 has 12 residues. V shed 3 bases and J 6 bases; nucleotides not matched to a gene: 0. Germline-derived CDR1 and CDR2 are SGHNT and YENEEA. The CDR3 DNA reads as TGTGCCAGCAGCTTTAGCGGGGATACGCAGTATTTT. Translated: CASSFSGDTQYF.

CDR3 coding DNA: TGTGCCAGCAGCTTAGGTCAGGGGGCAAGGCACGAGCAGTTCTTC. It codes for CASSLGQGARHEQFF. This chain links TRBV11-1 with TRBJ2-1, with 8 bases matching TRBD1. The CDR3 totals 15 residues. Germline assignment: CDR1 SGHAT and CDR2 FQDESV (reference sequence). V lost 1 base and J lost 10; bases outside the gene matches: 9.

The chain's CDR3 is CASSVPAGGLDEQYF. CDR3 DNA sequence: TGCGCCAGCAGCGTGCCGGCCGGGGGATTAGACGAGCAGTACTTC. The V gene is TRBV5-1, the J gene TRBJ2-7, with D maybe TRBD2 (6 bases). The V end was cut by 4 bases, the J end by 5 bases, with 19 bases between. Germline V lookup: CDR1 SGHRS, CDR2 YFSETQ. This CDR3 has 15 amino acids.

The V and J genes are TRBV4-1 and TRBJ2-1; TRBD2 matches 13 bases. CDR3 size: 14 residues. From germline, CDR1 is MGHRA and CDR2 YSYEKL. J gave up 8 bases and V 10 bases, and 8 bases lay outside the gene matches. This CDR3 is CAIGTSGNSDEQFF. CDR3 DNA sequence: TGCGCCATCGGGACTAGCGGGAATAGCGATGAGCAGTTCTTC.

The V and J genes are TRBV19 and TRBJ2-1; D might be TRBD1 (6 bases). This CDR3 is built from 11 residues. CDR1 and CDR2 (germline): LNHDA, SQIVND (reference sequence). V lost 3 bases, J lost 11 bases, and 8 bases lay in between. Here the CDR3 reads CASSIRDKQFF. CDR3 DNA sequence: TGTGCCAGTAGTATTAGGGACAAGCAGTTCTTC.

The sample holds one count of this clone. The chain carries TRBV5-1 and TRBJ2-7, with 8 bases identical to TRBD1. Per the germline V gene, CDR1 is SGHRS and CDR2 is YFSETQ. V was pared by 4 bases and J by 0 bases, with 6 bases of the junction left unmatched. CDR3 size: 15 residues. The CDR3 region is CASSNRDRYSYEQYF. CDR3 DNA: TGCGCCAGCAGCAACCGGGACAGGTACTCCTACGAGCAGTACTTC.

The genes are TRBV2 and TRBJ1-5; D is undetermined. Trimming took 7 bases from V and 4 from J, leaving 14 bases between them. In germline, CDR1 is SNHLY, CDR2 FYNNEI. The CDR3 runs to 14 residues. As DNA, the CDR3 is TGTGCCAGCAATTTCGGCAGACTGAATCAGCCCCAGCATTTT. It translates to CASNFGRLNQPQHF.

The chain is built from TRBV27 and TRBJ2-7; D gene ambiguous. V was cut by 4 bases and J by 3 bases, with 4 bases left in between. Germline loops: CDR1 MNHEY, CDR2 SMNVEV (reference sequence). The CDR3 extends over 11 amino acids. The DNA for the CDR3 is TGTGCCAGCAGTTCCGACTACGAGCAGTACTTC. Translation: CASSSDYEQYF.